One sample yielded the 9 T cell receptor beta chains listed below, sequenced in a study of cytomegalovirus exposure and HLA in healthy donors. The study ran its PCR with 60 Vbeta and 13 Jbeta primers. The data were produced by immunoSEQ multiplex PCR, yet TCRdb's version contains in-frame clones alone and is incomplete. The data show roughly 97,000 clones, approximately 79% seen once. Sequencing used PBMCs. The receptors were sampled from a man in his 60s in good health and CMV-seropositive.

The genes are TRBV10-3 and TRBJ2-7; no clear D gene. The CDR3 length is 15 residues. Trimming shortened V by 6 bases and J by 2 bases, and 17 bases separated the two germline ends. The germline gives CDR1 ENHRY, CDR2 SYGVKD. The CDR3 protein is CAISHGLQAPYEQYF. Here the CDR3 DNA reads TGTGCCATCAGCCATGGCTTGCAGGCCCCCTACGAGCAGTACTTC.

The chain couples TRBV19 to TRBJ2-1; TRBD2 agrees at 15 bases. J lost 8 bases, V lost 3 bases, and 8 bases had no gene match. The CDR3 sequence is 17 residues long. Germline CDR1 is LNHDA and CDR2 is SQIVND (reference sequence). CDR3 residues: CASSISVGLAGGDEQFF. CDR3 nucleotides: TGTGCCAGTAGTATTTCAGTCGGACTAGCGGGGGGGGATGAGCAGTTCTTC.

This clone was observed a handful of times. The chain recombines TRBV5-1 with TRBJ2-3, with unresolved D. Trimming shortened V by 0 bases and J by 3 bases, and 11 bases separated the two germline ends. CDR1 and CDR2 (germline): SGHRS, YFSETQ. This CDR3 has 15 amino acids. The CDR3 region has the DNA TGCGCCAGCAGCTTGGCCTTAGATTGGACAGATACGCAGTATTTT. Amino acids: CASSLALDWTDTQYF.

The rearrangement uses TRBV7-9 and TRBJ2-3, with D perhaps TRBD2 (7 bases). This CDR3 comprises 15 residues. CDR1 is SEHNR, CDR2 FQNEAQ, per germline (reference sequence). The ends were cut back, 5 bases at V and 1 base at J, with 13 bases in the middle. CDR3 coding DNA: TGTGCCAGCAGCAAGGGGGGGAGCGGCACAGATACGCAGTATTTT. This sequence encodes CASSKGGSGTDTQYF.

The rearrangement uses TRBV4-3 and TRBJ2-5, with TRBD2 matching 9 bases. Trimming removed 0 bases from V and 5 bases from J; junction bases left unmatched: 4. Per the germline V gene, CDR1 is LGHNA and CDR2 is YSLEER. This CDR3 has 15 amino acids. The CDR3 nucleotides read TGCGCCAGCAGCCAAGATGGAAGCGGGGGGGAGACCCAGTACTTC. It yields the protein CASSQDGSGGETQYF.

The chain joins TRBV4-3 to TRBJ1-1; D gene unclear. V lost 1 base and J lost 0, with 3 bases in between. The CDR3 length is 13 residues. Germline values: CDR1 LGHNA, CDR2 YSLEER. The CDR3 bases are TGCGCCAGCAGCCAAGTTATGAACACTGAAGCTTTCTTT. Amino acids: CASSQVMNTEAFF.

This chain connects TRBV19 to TRBJ1-2; 8 bases agree with TRBD1. The J segment lost 4 bases and the V segment lost 4 bases, leaving 5 bases of the junction unmatched. Germline lookup yields CDR1 LNHDA and CDR2 SQIVND (reference sequence). The CDR3 has 14 residues. Here the CDR3 DNA reads TGTGCCAGTAGTAGGGCCGGGACAGGCTATGGCTACACCTTC. Protein product: CASSRAGTGYGYTF.

In the case of this clone: The conserved closing phenylalanine or tryptophan is absent in this CDR3, likely reflecting a read error. V gene TRBV13 combines with J gene TRBJ1-6; 8 bases match TRBD1. CDR1 PRHDT and CDR2 FYEKMQ come from the germline V gene (reference sequence). Trimming took 6 bases from V and 10 from J; bases not matched to a gene: 14. The CDR3 consists of 16 residues. CDR3 bases: TGTGCCAGCAGGCTAACCCACAGGGGGTTGGAATCACCCCTCCACCTT. Translated, it gives CASRLTHRGLESPLHL.

The chain couples TRBV2 to TRBJ1-1; D gene ambiguous. This CDR3 has 12 residues. V lost 6 bases and J 13 bases, leaving 18 bases between the germline ends. CDR1 is SNHLY, CDR2 FYNNEI, per germline. CDR3: CASSLGPPEGFF. The CDR3 DNA reads TGTGCCAGCAGCCTCGGGCCTCCCGAGGGTTTCTTT.